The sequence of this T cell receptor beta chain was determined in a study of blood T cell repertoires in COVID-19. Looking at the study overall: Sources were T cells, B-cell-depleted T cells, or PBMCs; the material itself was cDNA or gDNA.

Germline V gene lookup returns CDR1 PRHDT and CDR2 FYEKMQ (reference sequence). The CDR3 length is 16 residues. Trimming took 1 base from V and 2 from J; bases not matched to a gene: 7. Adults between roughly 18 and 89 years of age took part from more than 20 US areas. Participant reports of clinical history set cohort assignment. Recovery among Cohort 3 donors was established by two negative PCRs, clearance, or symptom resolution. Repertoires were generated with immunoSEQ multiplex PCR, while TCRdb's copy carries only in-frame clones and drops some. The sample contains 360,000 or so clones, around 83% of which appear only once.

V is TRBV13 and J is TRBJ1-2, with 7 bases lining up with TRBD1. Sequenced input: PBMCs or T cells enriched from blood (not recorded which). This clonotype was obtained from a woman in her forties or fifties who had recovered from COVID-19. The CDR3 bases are TGTGCCAGCAGCTTAGAGGACAGGCGACAGAACTATGGCTACACCTTC. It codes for CASSLEDRRQNYGYTF.